This T cell receptor beta chain stems from a study of T cell responses to AZD1222 COVID-19 vaccine. General study results and limits: Seropositivity was recorded at baseline in only 6 or 7 AZD1222 recipients. Repertoire sampling was restricted to post-peak T cell response timepoints. Spike-specific TCR repertoires showed rising breadth and depth after two AZD1222 doses. Donors were mostly white British, more females; clonal diversity possibly underestimated.

The CDR3 loop spans 18 amino acids. V was trimmed by 4 bases and J by 1 base, leaving 22 bases between them. The V gene's germline CDR1 is SNHLY and CDR2 FYNNEI. Of note for this clone: Antigen specificity is unknown.

TCRdb's table, derived via immunoSEQ multiplex PCR, lists solely in-frame clones and lacks some. This table has approximately 150,000 clones, about 89% appearing once. The source of this sequence is an adult in good health. This rearrangement joins TRBV2 to TRBJ1-1; possibly TRBD1 for D (5 bases). Sequenced here: peripheral blood, sampled on day 0 of AZD1222 vaccination. Written as DNA, the CDR3 is TGTGCCAGCAGTGTATACTCTAGGGCAGGGATTAGGAACACTGAAGCTTTCTTT. Amino acid sequence: CASSVYSRAGIRNTEAFF.